The rows below give T cell receptor beta chains drawn from one sample of a study of T cell repertoires in cytomegalovirus infection. TCRdb ran MiXCR on the reads and lists one entry per CDR3 protein. The sample comprises about 700,000 distinct CDR3 sequences, 30% to 35% of which are singletons, and roughly 20% rests with the top ten. These receptors' antigens are unknown. The material was cultured PBMCs, obtained from culture after CMV antigen stimulation. The origin of the receptors is a human donor in good health (CMV status not recorded). Some clones in this sample may be carry-over from other donors' samples. Each CDR3 is given with its conserved first and last residue. D genes are given only for firm matches. The size entry is marked missing in some rows and otherwise reads once, few, many or a size class.

v_gene,abundance,d_gene,j_gene,CDR3aa,CDR3nt
TRBV7-2,few,TRBD2,TRBJ2-5,CASSQNAGGLETQYF,TGTGCCAGCAGCCAGAATGCGGGGGGCTTAGAGACCCAGTACTTC
TRBV7-6,few,NA,TRBJ2-7,CASSLGTGKNEQYF,TGTGCCAGCAGCTTAGGTACAGGAAAAAACGAGCAGTACTTC
TRBV2,few,NA,TRBJ2-2,CASSDRTNTGELFF,TGTGCCAGCAGTGACAGGACGAACACCGGGGAGCTGTTTTTT
TRBV20-1,NA,NA,TRBJ2-5,CSARVLGPETQYF,TGCAGTGCTAGAGTTCTGGGGCCAGAGACCCAGTACTTC
TRBV7-8,many,NA,TRBJ1-6,CASSVTGRNSPLHF,TGTGCCAGCAGCGTTACAGGTCGGAATTCACCCCTCCACTTT
TRBV7-2,many,NA,TRBJ1-4,CASSLPGAKLFF,TGTGCCAGCAGCTTGCCGGGGGCTAAACTGTTTTTT
TRBV5-6,NA,TRBD1,TRBJ1-2,CASSWGQPAYGYTF,TGTGCCAGCAGTTGGGGACAGCCCGCGTATGGCTACACCTTC
TRBV7-2,many,NA,TRBJ1-5,CASARDSNQPQHF,TGTGCCAGCGCTCGGGACAGCAATCAGCCCCAGCATTTT
TRBV27,NA,TRBD1,TRBJ2-3,CASSYHRDRGPRPHTDTQYF,TGTGCCAGCAGTTATCACCGGGACAGGGGTCCACGACCCCACACAGATACGCAGTATTTT
TRBV20-1,NA,NA,TRBJ1-5,CSASTGMNNQPQHF,TGCAGTGCTTCGACTGGCATGAACAATCAGCCCCAGCATTTT
TRBV11-2,NA,NA,TRBJ2-1,CASSFGSRNEQFF,TGTGCCAGCAGCTTTGGCTCTAGGAATGAGCAGTTCTTC
TRBV6-2/TRBV6-3,few,TRBD2,TRBJ2-1,CASTRWASGDNEQFF,TGTGCCAGCACCCGGTGGGCTAGCGGCGACAATGAGCAGTTCTTC
TRBV19,NA,TRBD2,TRBJ2-7,CASSILAGGVYEQYF,TGTGCCAGTAGTATTCTAGCGGGGGGGGTCTACGAGCAGTACTTC
TRBV5-4,NA,NA,TRBJ2-3,CASSLARTNTDTQYF,TGTGCCAGCAGCTTGGCCCGGACGAACACAGATACGCAGTATTTT
TRBV7-8,many,NA,TRBJ1-5,CASSKAQFPKNSNQPQHF,TGTGCCAGCAGCAAAGCCCAATTCCCGAAAAATAGCAATCAGCCCCAGCATTTT
TRBV7-7,NA,NA,TRBJ2-2,CASSLYSNTGELFF,TGTGCCAGCAGCTTGTACAGTAACACCGGGGAGCTGTTTTTT
TRBV6-1,few,TRBD2,TRBJ2-2,CASSKHPLSGSRTGELFF,TGTGCCAGCAGTAAACACCCACTAAGCGGGAGTCGCACCGGGGAGCTGTTTTTT
TRBV12-3/TRBV12-4,NA,NA,TRBJ1-1,CASKIEYTEAFF,TGTGCCAGCAAAATTGAGTACACTGAAGCTTTCTTT
TRBV7-6,NA,TRBD1,TRBJ2-7,CASSLDTGVPYEQYF,TGTGCCAGCAGCTTAGATACAGGGGTCCCCTACGAGCAGTACTTC
TRBV7-2,few,NA,TRBJ2-5,CASSPRVQETQYF,TGTGCCAGCAGCCCGCGGGTCCAAGAGACCCAGTACTTC
TRBV7-9,NA,NA,TRBJ1-1,CASSSHITEAFF,TGTGCCAGCAGCTCACACATCACGGAAGCTTTCTTT
TRBV5-4,NA,TRBD2,TRBJ2-1,CASSPGTSKGFYNEQFF,TGTGCCAGCAGCCCCGGGACTAGCAAAGGATTTTACAATGAGCAGTTCTTC
TRBV19,NA,NA,TRBJ2-5,CASSIFGKEETQYF,TGTGCCAGTAGTATATTTGGGAAGGAAGAGACCCAGTACTTC
TRBV20-1,few,TRBD1,TRBJ2-5,CSAPPTRGLVGETQYF,TGCAGTGCTCCACCTACCAGGGGGCTAGTGGGAGAGACCCAGTACTTC
TRBV12-3/TRBV12-4,NA,NA,TRBJ2-1,CASSLFAGSYNEQFF,TGTGCCAGCAGTTTATTCGCGGGGAGCTACAATGAGCAGTTCTTC
TRBV5-4,few,NA,TRBJ1-3,CASSLENSGNTIYF,TGTGCCAGCAGCTTGGAAAACTCTGGAAACACCATATATTTT